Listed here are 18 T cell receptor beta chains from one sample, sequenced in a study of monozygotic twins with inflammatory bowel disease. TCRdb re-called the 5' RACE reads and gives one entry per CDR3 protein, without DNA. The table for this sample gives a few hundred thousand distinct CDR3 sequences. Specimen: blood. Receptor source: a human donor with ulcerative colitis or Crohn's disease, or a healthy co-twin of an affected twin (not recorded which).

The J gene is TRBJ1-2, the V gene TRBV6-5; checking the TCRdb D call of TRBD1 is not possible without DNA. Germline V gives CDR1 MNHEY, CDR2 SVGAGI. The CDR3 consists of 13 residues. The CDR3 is CASSKLDSYGYTF.

CDR3 amino acids: CASSGYIKYGYTF. V usage is TRBV6-1 and J usage is TRBJ1-2. The germline V gene has CDR1 MNHNS and CDR2 SASEGT. This CDR3 is 13 amino acids long.

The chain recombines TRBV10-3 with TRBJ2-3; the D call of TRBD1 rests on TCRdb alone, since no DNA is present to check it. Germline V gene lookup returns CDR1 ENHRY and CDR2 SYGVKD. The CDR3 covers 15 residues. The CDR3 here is CAISEARTPMETQYF.

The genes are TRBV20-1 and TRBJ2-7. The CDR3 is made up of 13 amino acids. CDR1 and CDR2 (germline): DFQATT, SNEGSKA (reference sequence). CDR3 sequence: CSAYAPHSYEQYF.

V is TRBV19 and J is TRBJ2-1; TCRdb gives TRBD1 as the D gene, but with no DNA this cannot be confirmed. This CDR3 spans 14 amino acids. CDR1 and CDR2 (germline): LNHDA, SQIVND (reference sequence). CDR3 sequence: CASRLQGYYNEQFF.

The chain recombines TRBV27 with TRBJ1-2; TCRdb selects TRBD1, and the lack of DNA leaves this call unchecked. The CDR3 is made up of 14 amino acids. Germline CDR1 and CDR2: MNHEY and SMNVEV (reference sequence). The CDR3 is CASSSPGVSYGYTF.

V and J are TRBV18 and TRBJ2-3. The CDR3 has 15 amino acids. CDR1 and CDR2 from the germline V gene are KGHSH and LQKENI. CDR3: CASSPLDGNTDTQYF.

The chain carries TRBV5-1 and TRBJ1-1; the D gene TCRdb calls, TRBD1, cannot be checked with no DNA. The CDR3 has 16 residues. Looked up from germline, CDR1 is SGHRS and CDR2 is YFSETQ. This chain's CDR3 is CASSRDGVLMNTEAFF.

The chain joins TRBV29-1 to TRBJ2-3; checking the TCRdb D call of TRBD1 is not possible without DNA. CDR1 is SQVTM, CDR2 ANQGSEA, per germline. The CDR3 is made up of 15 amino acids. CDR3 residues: CSVAAQGEVADTQYF.

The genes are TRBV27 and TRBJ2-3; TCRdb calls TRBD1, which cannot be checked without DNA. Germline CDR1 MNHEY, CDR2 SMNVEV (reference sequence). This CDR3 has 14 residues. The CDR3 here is CASSLNPGTDTQYF.

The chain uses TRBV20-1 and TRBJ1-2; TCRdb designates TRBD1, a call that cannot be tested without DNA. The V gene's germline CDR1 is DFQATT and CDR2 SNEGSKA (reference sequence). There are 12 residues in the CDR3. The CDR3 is CSAPDRAGVYTF.

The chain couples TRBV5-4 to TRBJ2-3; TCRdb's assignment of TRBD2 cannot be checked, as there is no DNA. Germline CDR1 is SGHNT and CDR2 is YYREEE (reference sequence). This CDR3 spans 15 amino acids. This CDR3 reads CASSLDSGVTDTQYF. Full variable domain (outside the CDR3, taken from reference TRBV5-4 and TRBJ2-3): ETGVTQSPTHLIKTRGQQVTLRCSSQSGHNTVSWYQQALGQGPQFIFQYYREEENGRGNFPPRFSGLQFPNYSSELNVNALELDDSALYLCASSLDSGVTDTQYFGPGTRLTVL.

CDR3 residues: CASSPTRGTEAFF. The V and J genes are TRBV18 and TRBJ1-1; TCRdb proposes TRBD1, but this gene call is untestable without DNA. CDR1 and CDR2 from the germline V gene are KGHSH and LQKENI. This CDR3 contains 13 residues.

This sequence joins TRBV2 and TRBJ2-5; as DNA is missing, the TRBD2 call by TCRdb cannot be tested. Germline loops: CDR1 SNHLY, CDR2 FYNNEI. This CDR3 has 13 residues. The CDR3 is CASRGGVQETQYF.

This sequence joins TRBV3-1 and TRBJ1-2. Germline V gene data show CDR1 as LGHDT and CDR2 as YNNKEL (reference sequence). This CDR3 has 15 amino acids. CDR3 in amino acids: CASSQDISGNYGYTF. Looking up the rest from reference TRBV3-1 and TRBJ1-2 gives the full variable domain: DTAVSQTPKYLVTQMGNDKSIKCEQNLGHDTMYWYKQDSKKFLKIMFSYNNKELIINETVPNRFSPKSPDKAHLNLHINSLELGDSAVYFCASSQDISGNYGYTFGSGTRLTVV.

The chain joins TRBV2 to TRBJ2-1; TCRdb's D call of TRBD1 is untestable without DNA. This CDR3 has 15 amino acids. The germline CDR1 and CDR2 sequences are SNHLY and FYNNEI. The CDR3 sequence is CASSLGARDYNEQFF.

The CDR3 sequence: CASSGAGFYEQYF. The gene calls are TRBV19 and TRBJ2-7; the D gene TCRdb calls, TRBD1, cannot be checked with no DNA. This CDR3 spans 13 amino acids. CDR1 is LNHDA, CDR2 SQIVND, per germline (reference sequence).

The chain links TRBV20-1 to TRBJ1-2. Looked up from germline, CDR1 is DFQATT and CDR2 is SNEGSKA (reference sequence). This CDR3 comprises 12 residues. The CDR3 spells CSARSEGYGYTF.